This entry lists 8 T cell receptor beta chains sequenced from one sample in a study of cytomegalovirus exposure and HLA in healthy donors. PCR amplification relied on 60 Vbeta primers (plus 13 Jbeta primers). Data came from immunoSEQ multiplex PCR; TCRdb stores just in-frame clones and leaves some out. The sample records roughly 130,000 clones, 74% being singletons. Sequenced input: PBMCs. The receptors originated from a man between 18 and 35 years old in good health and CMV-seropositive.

CDR3 sequence (DNA): TGCAGCTTGTACGGAGGCCGGGGCTACACCTTC. Its protein is CSLYGGRGYTF. The rearrangement uses TRBV20-1 and TRBJ1-2; no clear D gene. Per germline, CDR1 DFQATT and CDR2 SNEGSKA (reference sequence). The CDR3 runs to 11 residues.

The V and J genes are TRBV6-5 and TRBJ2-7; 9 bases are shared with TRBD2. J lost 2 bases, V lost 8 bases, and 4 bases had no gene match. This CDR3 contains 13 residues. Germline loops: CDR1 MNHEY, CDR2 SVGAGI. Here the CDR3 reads CASGASGTYEQYF. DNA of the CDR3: TGTGCCAGCGGGGCTAGCGGGACCTACGAGCAGTACTTC.

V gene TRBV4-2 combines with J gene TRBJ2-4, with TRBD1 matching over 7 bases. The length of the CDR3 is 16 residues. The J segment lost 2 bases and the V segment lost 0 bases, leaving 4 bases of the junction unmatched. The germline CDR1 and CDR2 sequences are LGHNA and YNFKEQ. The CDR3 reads CASSQDQGDTKNIQYF. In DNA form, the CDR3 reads TGTGCCAGCAGCCAAGATCAGGGGGATACCAAAAACATTCAGTACTTC.

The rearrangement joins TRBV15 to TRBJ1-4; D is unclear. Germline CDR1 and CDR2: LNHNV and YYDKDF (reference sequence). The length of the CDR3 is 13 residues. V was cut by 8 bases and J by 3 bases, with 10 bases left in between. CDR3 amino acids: CATHRTSNEKLFF. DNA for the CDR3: TGTGCCACCCACAGAACTTCTAATGAAAAACTGTTTTTT.

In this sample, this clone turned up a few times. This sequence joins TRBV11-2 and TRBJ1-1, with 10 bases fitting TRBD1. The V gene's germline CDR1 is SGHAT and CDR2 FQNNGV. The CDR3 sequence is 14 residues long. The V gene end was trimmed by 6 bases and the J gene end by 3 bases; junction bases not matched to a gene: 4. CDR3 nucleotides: TGTGCCAGCAGATCGACAGGGGGCTACACTGAAGCTTTCTTT. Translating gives CASRSTGGYTEAFF.

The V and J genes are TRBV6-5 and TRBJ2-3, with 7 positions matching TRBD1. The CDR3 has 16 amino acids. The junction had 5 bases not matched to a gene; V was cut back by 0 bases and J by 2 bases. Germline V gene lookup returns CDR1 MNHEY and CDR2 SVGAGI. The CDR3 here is CASSYSTGTATDTQYF. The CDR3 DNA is TGTGCCAGCAGTTACTCAACCGGGACAGCCACAGATACGCAGTATTTT.

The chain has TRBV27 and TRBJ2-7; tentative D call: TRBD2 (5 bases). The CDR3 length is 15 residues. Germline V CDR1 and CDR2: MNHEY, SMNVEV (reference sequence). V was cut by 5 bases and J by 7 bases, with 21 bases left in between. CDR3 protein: CASSPHLLASGEQYF. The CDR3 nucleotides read TGTGCCAGCAGTCCCCACCTTCTAGCTTCGGGGGAGCAGTACTTC.

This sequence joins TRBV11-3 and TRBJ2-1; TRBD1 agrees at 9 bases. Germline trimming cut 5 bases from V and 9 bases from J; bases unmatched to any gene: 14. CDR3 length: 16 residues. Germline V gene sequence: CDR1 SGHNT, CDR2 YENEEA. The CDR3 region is CASSPSGTGFVSEQFF. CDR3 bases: TGTGCCAGCAGCCCTTCCGGGACAGGGTTCGTCAGTGAGCAGTTCTTC.